The next 18 T cell receptor beta chains were all read from a single sample in a study of T cell responses to AZD1222 COVID-19 vaccine. This table comes from immunoSEQ multiplex PCR, and its TCRdb copy is limited to in-frame clones, with some not included. Here the sample spans over 50,000 clones, about four fifths being singletons. Here the sequenced sample was peripheral blood, taken 28 days after the second AZD1222 dose. These receptors were obtained from an adult who received the AZD1222 COVID-19 vaccine.

The J gene is TRBJ1-5, the V gene TRBV7-2; no definite D call. V lost 1 base and J lost 7, with 8 bases in between. The CDR3 has 13 residues. CDR1 is SGHTA, CDR2 FQGNSA, per germline. The CDR3 protein is CASSLGGQQPQHF. CDR3 sequence (DNA): TGTGCCAGCAGCTTAGGAGGGCAGCAGCCCCAGCATTTT.

The chain combines TRBV29-1 with TRBJ2-5, with D tentatively TRBD1 or TRBD2 (5 bases each). The V end was cut by 4 bases, the J end by 0 bases, with 18 bases between. CDR1 and CDR2 (germline): SQVTM, ANQGSEA. The CDR3 is made up of 16 amino acids. For the CDR3, the DNA is TGCAGCGTTGGAGGGGAAAATCCTCCGTACCAAGAGACCCAGTACTTC. It encodes CSVGGENPPYQETQYF.

The CDR3 reads CASSPQPQGFGQPQHF. The CDR3 DNA is TGTGCCAGTAGTCCGCAACCACAGGGGTTCGGGCAGCCCCAGCATTTT. J is TRBJ1-5 and V is TRBV19; 7 positions agree with TRBD1. The germline gives CDR1 LNHDA, CDR2 SQIVND (reference sequence). V gave up 5 bases and J gave up 7 bases; unmatched junction bases: 14. This CDR3 contains 16 residues. Complete variable domain (other parts from reference TRBV19 and TRBJ1-5): DGGITQSPKYLFRKEGQNVTLSCEQNLNHDAMYWYRQDPGQGLRLIYYSQIVNDFQKGDIAEGYSVSREKKESFPLTVTSAQKNPTAFYLCASSPQPQGFGQPQHFGDGTRLSIL.

In its sample, this clone was seen a few times. The V call is TRBV4-2, the J call TRBJ1-6, with 10 bases aligning to TRBD1. V was clipped by 0 bases and J by 8 bases; unmatched bases: 4. The CDR3 sequence is 16 residues long. Per germline, CDR1 LGHNA and CDR2 YNFKEQ. The CDR3 here is CASSQDGGTGDSPLHF. The CDR3 region has the DNA TGTGCCAGCAGCCAAGATGGGGGGACAGGGGATTCACCCCTCCACTTT.

The chain employs TRBV7-2 and TRBJ1-5; the D is unclear. The CDR3 is 14 amino acids. Germline CDR1 reads SGHTA; CDR2 reads FQGNSA. V was trimmed by 4 bases and J by 6 bases, leaving 13 bases between them. CDR3 nucleotides: TGTGCCAGCAGCTCAAGACGAGGGAGTCAGCCCCAGCATTTT. Encoded protein: CASSSRRGSQPQHF.

The rearrangement joins TRBV5-1 to TRBJ1-2, with D uncertain. The germline V gene has CDR1 SGHRS and CDR2 YFSETQ. CDR3 length: 13 residues. Trimming shortened V by 2 bases and J by 2 bases, and 7 bases separated the two germline ends. CDR3 coding DNA: TGCGCCAGCAGCTTTGAAGTAAACTATGGCTACACCTTC. Translated, it gives CASSFEVNYGYTF.

J is TRBJ2-2 and V is TRBV25-1, with 11 nucleotides matching TRBD2. The J segment lost 4 bases and the V segment lost 7 bases, leaving 2 bases of the junction unmatched. This CDR3 has 14 amino acids. CDR1 is MGHDK and CDR2 is SYGVNS in the germline V gene. This CDR3 is CASTTSGSTGELFF. The CDR3 DNA sequence: TGTGCCAGCACCACTAGCGGGAGCACCGGGGAGCTGTTTTTT.

This clone was recorded many times. V and J are TRBV12-3 or TRBV12-4 and TRBJ2-7; the D gene could be TRBD1 or TRBD2 (5 bases each). V was pared by 6 bases and J by 3 bases, with 9 bases between. The CDR3 totals 12 residues. DNA of the CDR3: TGTGCCAGCAGGGGGGAGTTCTACGAGCAGTACTTC. It is translated as CASRGEFYEQYF.

CDR3 nucleotide sequence: TGTGCCAGCAGCTCACCCCCTCTGTCCTACGAGCAGTACTTC. Translated: CASSSPPLSYEQYF. The V call is TRBV7-2, the J call TRBJ2-7, with D hard to call. This CDR3 contains 14 residues. The germline CDR1 and CDR2 sequences are SGHTA and FQGNSA. Between the trimmed V and J ends, which lost 4 bases and 1 base, there was a span of 11 bases.

The rearrangement uses TRBV5-4 and TRBJ2-3, with TRBD2 matching over 11 bases. Germline CDR1 SGHNT, CDR2 YYREEE (reference sequence). V trimming: 1 base; J trimming: 1 base; junction bases outside the gene matches: 2. The CDR3 is 16 residues long. The CDR3 loop reads CASSLTSGGGTDTQYF. The CDR3, as DNA: TGTGCCAGCAGCTTGACTAGCGGGGGCGGCACAGATACGCAGTATTTT.

The rearrangement uses TRBV5-6 and TRBJ2-2; D uncertain. CDR3 size: 16 residues. Germline CDR1 is SGHDT and CDR2 is YYEEEE. Trimming took 4 bases from V and 1 from J, leaving 14 bases between them. CDR3 DNA: TGTGCCAGCAGCCCCACCGGGCCGGGGAACACCGGGGAGCTGTTTTTT. Amino acid sequence: CASSPTGPGNTGELFF.

This clone was detected only once. The V call is TRBV2, the J call TRBJ2-7, with 9 bases aligning to TRBD1. There are 14 residues in the CDR3. After removal of 8 bases from V and 6 bases from J, the junction contained 11 bases not matched to a gene. Per the germline V gene, CDR1 is SNHLY and CDR2 is FYNNEI. The CDR3 loop is CASSWTGESSEQYF. In DNA form, the CDR3 reads TGTGCCAGCTCTTGGACAGGGGAATCTTCCGAGCAGTACTTC.

The chain joins TRBV9 to TRBJ2-7, with 9 bases that match TRBD1. This CDR3 comprises 16 residues. V was pared by 4 bases and J by 4 bases, with 12 bases of the junction left unmatched. Looked up from germline, CDR1 is SGDLS and CDR2 is YYNGEE. In DNA form, the CDR3 reads TGTGCCAGCAGCCCCCACCCCGGGACAGGGAGGTACGAGCAGTACTTC. Its translation is CASSPHPGTGRYEQYF. The full variable domain, in which reference TRBV9 and TRBJ2-7 provide the parts outside the CDR3, is DSGVTQTPKHLITATGQRVTLRCSPRSGDLSVYWYQQSLDQGLQFLIQYYNGEERAKGNILERFSAQQFPDLHSELNLSSLELGDSALYFCASSPHPGTGRYEQYFGPGTRLTVT.

The chain employs TRBV6-5 and TRBJ2-4; D is undetermined. The V and J ends lost 2 bases and 0 bases respectively, with 5 bases between them. This CDR3 region has 14 residues. CDR1 is MNHEY and CDR2 is SVGAGI in the germline V gene. The CDR3 spells CASSYGLAKNIQYF. CDR3 nucleotide sequence: TGTGCCAGCAGTTACGGTCTAGCCAAAAACATTCAGTACTTC.

This chain uses TRBV28 with TRBJ2-2; D gene ambiguous. With 3 bases removed from V and 6 bases from J, the gap between germline ends came to 5 bases. CDR3 size: 12 residues. Germline V gene lookup returns CDR1 MDHEN and CDR2 SYDVKM. As DNA, the CDR3 is TGTGCCAGCAGTTTGAGCGCCGGGGAGCTGTTTTTT. Translation gives CASSLSAGELFF.

The J gene is TRBJ1-2, the V gene TRBV21-1; TRBD1, the D gene given by the table, was not confirmed from the DNA. TRBV21-1 is annotated as a pseudogene. The CDR3 has 15 residues. CDR3 sequence (DNA): TGTGCCATCAGCGGTGACAGGGCACCTAACTATGGCTACACCTTC. This gives the protein CAISGDRAPNYGYTF.

The chain has TRBV4-1 and TRBJ2-5; 7 positions agree with TRBD2. V lost 0 bases, J lost 4 bases, and 11 bases stayed unmatched. The germline V gene encodes CDR1 MGHRA and CDR2 YSYEKL. This CDR3 spans 17 amino acids. CDR3 protein: CASSQDQRGGPTETQYF. For the CDR3, the DNA is TGCGCCAGCAGCCAAGATCAGCGCGGGGGTCCCACAGAGACCCAGTACTTC.

The genes are TRBV4-2 and TRBJ1-5; possibly TRBD1 for D (5 bases). This CDR3 region has 18 residues. Germline V gives CDR1 LGHNA, CDR2 YNFKEQ. The ends were cut back, 0 bases at V and 2 bases at J, with 17 bases in the middle. CDR3 region: CASSQDWDVGMGNQPQHF. The CDR3 nucleotides read TGTGCCAGCAGCCAAGACTGGGACGTCGGAATGGGCAATCAGCCCCAGCATTTT.